A selection of T cell receptor beta chains follows, all from one sample in a study of breast tumors, draining lymph nodes, adjacent tissues. TCRdb re-called the multiplex PCR reads with MiXCR, one entry per CDR3 protein. This table has more than 50,000 distinct CDR3 sequences, roughly 57% appearing once. The specimen sequenced was breast tumor tissue. The receptors derive from a female donor with breast cancer. Some clones in this sample may be carry-over from other donors' samples. Each CDR3 is given with its conserved first and last residue. D genes are given only for firm matches. Rows may omit the clone size; those that give it use once, few, many or a size class.

>TRBJ2-7|-|TRBV20-1|-
CSVRARGLYEQYF
TGCAGTGTGAGGGCCAGAGGCCTCTACGAGCAGTACTTC
>TRBJ1-2|TRBD1|TRBV12-3/TRBV12-4|-
CASSFPDRGYGYTF
TGTGCCAGCAGTTTCCCGGACAGGGGGTATGGCTACACCTTC
>TRBJ2-3|-|TRBV29-1|-
CSFGGASTDTQYF
TGCAGTTTCGGAGGGGCTAGCACAGATACGCAGTATTTT
>TRBJ2-2|TRBD1|TRBV19|once
CASSPDRGLMNTGELFF
TGTGCCAGTAGCCCGGACAGGGGCTTAATGAACACCGGGGAGCTGTTTTTT
>TRBJ2-1|-|TRBV9|many
CASSLEFGEQFF
TGTGCCAGCAGCCTAGAGTTCGGGGAGCAGTTCTTC
>TRBJ2-5|TRBD2|TRBV20-1|many
CSAPLAGGSQETQYF
TGCAGTGCGCCACTAGCGGGGGGCAGTCAGGAGACCCAGTACTTC
>TRBJ2-2|TRBD2|TRBV7-9|once
CASSAGLAGRNTGELFF
TGTGCCAGCAGTGCGGGGCTAGCGGGAAGGAACACCGGGGAGCTGTTTTTT
>TRBJ2-7|TRBD1|TRBV7-6|-
CASSLGVGTGLSYEQYF
TGTGCCAGCAGCTTAGGGGTGGGGACAGGGCTGTCCTACGAGCAGTACTTC
>TRBJ1-2|-|TRBV2|-
CASSARDRGDYGYTF
TGTGCCAGCAGTGCCCGAGATCGGGGGGACTATGGCTACACCTTC
>TRBJ1-3|-|TRBV9|medium-sized
CASSVDRAQGNTIYF
TGTGCCAGCAGCGTAGATAGGGCACAAGGAAACACCATATATTTT
>TRBJ1-4|TRBD1|TRBV20-1|-
CSAHRQGDSEKLFF
TGCAGTGCTCATAGACAGGGGGACAGCGAAAAACTGTTTTTT
>TRBJ2-7|-|TRBV20-1|-
CSARDVQGSDYEQYF
TGCAGTGCTAGAGATGTTCAGGGCTCAGACTACGAGCAGTACTTC
>TRBJ2-5|TRBD2|TRBV7-2|-
CASSLDPLTLVGGRETQYF
TGTGCCAGCAGCTTAGATCCCCTCACTTTGGTGGGAGGGCGTGAGACCCAGTACTTC
>TRBJ2-7|TRBD1|TRBV15|-
CATSSGPGTGTNEQYF
TGTGCCACCAGCAGTGGCCCCGGGACAGGGACCAACGAGCAGTACTTC
>TRBJ2-1|TRBD2|TRBV2|-
CASMAGLAGTNEQFF
TGTGCCAGCATGGCTGGGCTAGCGGGGACGAATGAGCAGTTCTTC
>TRBJ1-2|TRBD1|TRBV6-1|-
CASSPGTGNVDGYTF
TGTGCCAGCAGCCCTGGGACAGGGAATGTAGATGGCTACACCTTC
>TRBJ2-7|-|TRBV2|medium-sized
CASSGDSYEQYF
TGTGCCAGCAGCGGGGACTCCTACGAGCAGTACTTC
>TRBJ1-3|-|TRBV9|many
CASSVDWGTRNTIYF
TGTGCCAGCAGCGTAGATTGGGGAACAAGAAACACCATATATTTT
>TRBJ2-3|-|TRBV20-1|-
CSAITSTDTQYF
TGCAGTGCTATTACTTCCACAGATACGCAGTATTTT
>TRBJ2-7|TRBD2|TRBV29-1|many
CSVEVKGLREQYF
TGCAGCGTTGAAGTAAAGGGACTACGGGAGCAGTACTTC
>TRBJ1-2|-|TRBV20-1|-
CSAKGDTF
TGCAGCGCCAAGGGGGACACCTTC
>TRBJ1-4|TRBD1|TRBV27|many
CASSCLPGQPATNEKLFF
TGTGCCAGCAGTTGTTTACCGGGACAGCCTGCAACTAATGAAAAACTGTTTTTT
>TRBJ2-7|TRBD2|TRBV4-3|many
CASSQGTSGIDEQYF
TGCGCCAGCAGCCAAGGGACTAGCGGGATCGACGAGCAGTACTTC
>TRBJ2-6|-|TRBV2|-
CASSGGVSGANVLTF
TGTGCCAGCAGCGGAGGGGTCTCTGGGGCCAACGTCCTGACTTTC
>TRBJ2-5|-|TRBV10-3|-
CAIIPSRATGDQETQYF
TGTGCCATCATTCCCTCCCGGGCCACCGGAGACCAAGAGACCCAGTACTTC
>TRBJ1-2|-|TRBV7-8|medium-sized
CASSFGQYGYTF
TGTGCCAGCAGCTTTGGACAGTATGGCTACACCTTC
>TRBJ2-7|-|TRBV11-2|-
CASSLGVGRYEQYF
TGTGCCAGCAGCTTAGGGGTAGGGCGTTACGAGCAGTACTTC
>TRBJ2-5|TRBD1|TRBV10-3|-
CAISEEGTGKETQYF
TGTGCCATCAGTGAGGAAGGGACAGGGAAAGAGACCCAGTACTTC
>TRBJ2-5|-|TRBV4-3|many
CASSPTLGSQETQYF
TGCGCCAGCAGCCCGACCCTAGGGAGCCAAGAGACCCAGTACTTC
>TRBJ2-5|TRBD2|TRBV20-1|-
CSARDLVAGRRETQYF
TGCAGTGCTAGAGATCTAGTAGCGGGTCGGAGAGAGACCCAGTACTTC
>TRBJ1-5|-|TRBV12-3/TRBV12-4|-
CASSPLGSNQPQHF
TGTGCCAGCAGTCCACTTGGGAGCAATCAGCCCCAGCATTTT
>TRBJ1-2|-|TRBV4-1|few
CASSALGGGARGYTF
TGCGCCAGCAGCGCGCTTGGCGGGGGGGCGCGTGGCTACACCTTC
>TRBJ2-3|-|TRBV2|many
CASSDSEAESTDTQYF
TGTGCCAGCAGTGATTCCGAGGCAGAGAGCACAGATACGCAGTATTTT
>TRBJ2-7|-|TRBV7-8|-
CASSPGGGSYEQYF
TGTGCCAGCAGCCCCGGGGGCGGCTCCTACGAGCAGTACTTC
>TRBJ2-2|TRBD1|TRBV9|-
CASSVVGTEHRGAVF
TGTGCCAGCAGCGTAGTAGGGACAGAACACCGGGGAGCTGTTTTT
>TRBJ1-5|-|TRBV2|-
CASRAELGNQPQHF
TGTGCCAGCAGAGCCGAGTTGGGCAATCAGCCCCAGCATTTT
>TRBJ2-2|-|TRBV7-7|-
CASSLESGITGRLFF
TGTGCTAGCAGCTTAGAATCTGGTATCACCGGGAGGCTGTTTTTT
>TRBJ2-3|TRBD2|TRBV6-5|few
CASSPLAGVITDTQYF
TGTGCCAGCAGTCCCCTAGCGGGAGTCATCACAGATACGCAGTATTTT
>TRBJ2-1|TRBD2|TRBV20-1|-
CSARGGDNEQFF
TGCAGTGCTAGGGGGGGGGACAATGAGCAGTTCTTC
>TRBJ2-2|TRBD2|TRBV2|many
CASSLTSGAGELFF
TGTGCCAGCAGCTTGACTAGCGGGGCCGGGGAGCTGTTTTTT
>TRBJ1-5|-|TRBV24-1|once
CATSNGNQPQHF
TGTGCCACCAGTAATGGCAATCAGCCCCAGCATTTT
>TRBJ2-5|-|TRBV14|-
CASSQAGGLQETQYF
TGTGCCAGCAGCCAAGCTGGTGGGTTGCAAGAGACCCAGTACTTC
>TRBJ2-7|-|TRBV29-1|-
CSPTVGPYEQYF
TGCAGCCCGACAGTCGGACCCTACGAGCAGTACTTC
>TRBJ1-3|TRBD1|TRBV12-3/TRBV12-4|once
CASRTNRGGDTIYF
TGTGCCAGCAGAACCAACAGGGGAGGGGACACCATATATTTT
>TRBJ2-6|TRBD1|TRBV5-8|many
CASSQQGALPSGANVLTF
TGTGCCAGCAGCCAGCAGGGGGCCCTTCCCTCTGGGGCCAACGTCCTGACTTTC
>TRBJ2-7|-|TRBV20-1|medium-sized
CSAWGGGSVSYEQYF
TGCAGTGCTTGGGGTGGGGGGAGCGTCTCCTACGAGCAGTACTTC
>TRBJ2-5|TRBD2|TRBV2|once
CASSEGGSGAQETQYF
TGTGCCAGCAGTGAGGGGGGTAGCGGGGCCCAAGAGACCCAGTACTTC
>TRBJ1-5|-|TRBV12-3/TRBV12-4|-
CASSFTSDQPQHF
TGTGCCAGCAGTTTTACCTCGGATCAGCCCCAGCATTTT
>TRBJ2-2|TRBD2|TRBV5-1|many
CASSATSGTGELFF
TGCGCCAGCAGCGCGACTAGCGGAACCGGGGAGCTGTTTTTT
>TRBJ1-2|TRBD1|TRBV6-5|many
CASSYQGQGPGYTF
TGTGCCAGCAGTTACCAGGGACAGGGTCCCGGCTACACCTTC
>TRBJ2-1|TRBD1|TRBV4-1|-
CASSQGQGSYNEQFF
TGCGCCAGCAGCCAAGGACAGGGTTCCTACAATGAGCAGTTCTTC